Listed below are T cell receptor beta chains from one sample, sequenced in a study of breast tumors, draining lymph nodes, adjacent tissues. From the multiplex PCR reads, TCRdb called clonotypes with MiXCR, one entry per CDR3 protein. The sample comprises roughly 130,000 distinct CDR3 sequences, roughly 33% of which are singletons, and around 2.3% rests with the top ten. The sample was axillary lymph node tissue. These receptors all come from a female donor with breast cancer. Some clones in this sample may be carry-over from other donors' samples. Each CDR3 is given with its conserved first and last residue. A D gene is named only where the DNA matches it firmly. Not all rows give a size; the values are once, few, many and, for expanded clones, a class.

>TRBV2|14|TRBJ2-3|TRBD2|once
TGTGCCAGCAGGGCTAGCGGGGGCGCAGATACGCAGTATTTT
CASRASGGADTQYF
>TRBV12-3/TRBV12-4|14|TRBJ1-3|TRBD1|many
TGTGCCAGCAGTCCCCCGGGACAGGGAGACACCATATATTTT
CASSPPGQGDTIYF
>TRBV9|15|TRBJ1-4|TRBD1|many
TGTGCCAGCAGCTTTGCCGGGACAGCTCGCGAAAAACTGTTTTTT
CASSFAGTAREKLFF
>TRBV14|15|TRBJ1-2|TRBD1|NA
TGTGCCAGCAGACACAGGACAGGGTGGAACTATGGCTACACCTTC
CASRHRTGWNYGYTF
>TRBV28|15|TRBJ2-2|TRBD1|many
TGTGCCAGCAGCGACAGGGGGCGAGGTTCCGGGGAGCTGTTTTTT
CASSDRGRGSGELFF
>TRBV5-1|14|TRBJ2-5|TRBD1|many
TGCGCCAGCAGCTCACAGGGGTCAGGAGACACCCAGTACTTC
CASSSQGSGDTQYF
>TRBV6-6|12|TRBJ1-5|NA|many
TGTGCCAGCAGTTCTCAAAATCAGCCCCAGCATTTT
CASSSQNQPQHF
>TRBV20-1|14|TRBJ1-3|NA|many
TGCAGTGCTAGAACACCAAGCTCTGGAAACACCATATATTTT
CSARTPSSGNTIYF
>TRBV4-3|14|TRBJ2-1|TRBD2|once
TGCGCCAGCACACTAGCGGGAGGTTACAATGAGCAGTTCTTC
CASTLAGGYNEQFF
>TRBV19|16|TRBJ2-5|TRBD1|many
TGTGCCAGTAGTGTAACCGGGACAGGGGGCCAAGAGACCCAGTACTTC
CASSVTGTGGQETQYF
>TRBV24-1|15|TRBJ2-3|NA|many
TGTGCCACCAGTGACCCCAGGGGACGCACAGATACGCAGTATTTT
CATSDPRGRTDTQYF
>TRBV6-5|16|TRBJ2-1|TRBD2|many
TGTGCCAGCAGTTACTCGAGTACTAGCGGGGGGGGTGAGCAGTTCTTC
CASSYSSTSGGGEQFF
>TRBV29-1|16|TRBJ2-7|NA|many
TGCAGCGTTTATAAAGAGAGAGGGTTTACGCGGGACGAGCAGTACTTC
CSVYKERGFTRDEQYF
>TRBV30|12|TRBJ1-6|NA|many
TGTGCCTGGAGTGTTTTGGAATCACCCCTCCACTTT
CAWSVLESPLHF
>TRBV2|15|TRBJ2-1|NA|many
TGTGCCAGCAAATCAACAGCGCTCTCCTACAATGAGCAGTTCTTC
CASKSTALSYNEQFF
>TRBV3-1|15|TRBJ1-5|TRBD1|many
TGTGCCAGCAGTCGCAAAACAGGGGGGGATCAGCCCCAGCATTTT
CASSRKTGGDQPQHF
>TRBV5-6|14|TRBJ2-7|TRBD2|NA
TGTGCCAGCAGCTGGCTAGCGGGAGGGTACGAGCAGTACTTC
CASSWLAGGYEQYF
>TRBV10-3|9|TRBJ1-2|NA|NA
TGTGCCACCTCCCCTGGAAACACCTTC
CATSPGNTF
>TRBV6-6|18|TRBJ1-2|NA|many
TGTGCCAGCAGTTCGTCGAACGCAGGCCAGGGGAGAGACTATGGCTACACCTTC
CASSSSNAGQGRDYGYTF
>TRBV19|13|TRBJ1-6|NA|many
TGTGCCAGTAAGATATCGGGGAGTTCACCCCTCCACTTT
CASKISGSSPLHF
>TRBV10-3|14|TRBJ2-5|NA|NA
TGCGCCATCAGTGGGGCCAATGAGGGGGAGGCCCAGTACTTC
CAISGANEGEAQYF
>TRBV20-1|14|TRBJ2-5|TRBD2|many
TGCAGTGCTGGTTCAACTAGCGGGGGTGAGACCCAGTACTTC
CSAGSTSGGETQYF
>TRBV6-5|13|TRBJ1-1|NA|NA
TGTGCCAGCAGTTACTCTCACGGACGTGAAGCTTTCTTT
CASSYSHGREAFF
>TRBV2|13|TRBJ1-2|NA|many
TGTGCCAGCACCTCGGACATCACTTATGGCTACACCTTC
CASTSDITYGYTF
>TRBV5-1|16|TRBJ2-3|TRBD2|many
TGCGCCAGCAGCTTGGGACTAGCGGAGTTCACAGATACGCAGTATTTT
CASSLGLAEFTDTQYF
>TRBV6-1|16|TRBJ2-2|NA|many
TGTGCCAGCAACACCAGGGCAGGGGCGAACACCGGGGAGCTGTTTTTT
CASNTRAGANTGELFF
>TRBV6-1|15|TRBJ2-2|NA|NA
TGTGCCAGCAGGAGGTCCGCGAGGGTGCCCGGGGAGCTGTTTTTT
CASRRSARVPGELFF
>TRBV7-9|14|TRBJ2-3|NA|many
TGTGCCAGCAGCCAGTGGATGGGCACAGATACGCAGTATTTT
CASSQWMGTDTQYF
>TRBV6-1|15|TRBJ1-4|TRBD1|many
TGTGCCAGCACGACCGGGACAGCAACTAATGAAAAACTGTTTTTT
CASTTGTATNEKLFF
>TRBV7-6|15|TRBJ2-7|TRBD1|NA
TGTGCCAGCAGCTTAGTACCGGGACAGGGTCACGAGCAGTACTTC
CASSLVPGQGHEQYF
>TRBV20-1|15|TRBJ1-2|NA|many
TGCAGTGCTAGAGATCTCTCGCCTCTAACATATGGCTACACCTTC
CSARDLSPLTYGYTF
>TRBV6-6|13|TRBJ2-5|NA|many
TGTGCCATCACCTTGGGCGGGGAGGAGACCCAGTACTTC
CAITLGGEETQYF
>TRBV5-6|16|TRBJ2-3|TRBD2|NA
TGTGCCAGCAGCCTGAGGACTAGCGGGGCCACAGATACGCAGTATTTT
CASSLRTSGATDTQYF
>TRBV15|16|TRBJ1-4|TRBD1|NA
TGTACCACCAGCAGCAGAAGGACAGGGACGGGTGAAAAACTGTTTTTT
CTTSSRRTGTGEKLFF
>TRBV6-5|20|TRBJ1-2|NA|many
TGTGCCAGCAGTTCCCTACAGAAAAGAACCTCCAGCTCCGCTAACTATGGCTACACCTTC
CASSSLQKRTSSSANYGYTF
>TRBV7-9|13|TRBJ2-1|NA|many
TGTGCCATCCTGGGGCAGGGGCCCAATGAGCAGTTCTTC
CAILGQGPNEQFF
>TRBV20-1|17|TRBJ2-5|NA|many
TGCAGTGCTAGAGATAGCCTAGAGGGGTCGCGCGGAGAGACCCAGTACTTC
CSARDSLEGSRGETQYF
>TRBV12-3/TRBV12-4|15|TRBJ2-2|NA|many
TGTGCCAGCAGTTTAGGATACCTTAACACCGGGGAGCTGTTTTTT
CASSLGYLNTGELFF
>TRBV7-2|15|TRBJ2-7|TRBD2|NA
TGTGCCAGCAGCTCTTTCAGCGGGGACTCCTACGAGCGGTACTTC
CASSSFSGDSYERYF
>TRBV29-1|14|TRBJ1-2|NA|NA
TGCAGCGTTGAAGGCCGGGACGCCTGGGAGGGCTACACCTTC
CSVEGRDAWEGYTF
>TRBV11-1|14|TRBJ2-5|NA|many
TGTGCCAGCAGCTTAGTGGGTGCCCCGGAGACCCAGTACTTC
CASSLVGAPETQYF
>TRBV12-3/TRBV12-4|14|TRBJ1-2|TRBD1|NA
TGTGCCAGCAGCATAGTGGGACAGGGATTGAGCTACACCTTC
CASSIVGQGLSYTF